This T cell receptor beta chain was identified in a study of blood T cell repertoires in COVID-19. As processed by the authors: Reference gene primer amplification gave estimated nucleated cell counts. The assay was immunoSEQ multiplex PCR, and TCRdb's table has in-frame clones only and misses some. For V, J and clone size, that table is used; D and trimming come from the DNA. This sample has approximately 200,000 clones, with around 80% found just once. The study drew participants aged about 18 to 89 years from approximately 25 US areas. The V and J ends lost 0 bases and 1 base, in that order; junction bases with no gene match: 3. CDR3 size: 17 residues. The V gene's germline CDR1 is LGHNA and CDR2 YSLEER.

The chain has TRBV4-3 and TRBJ2-3, with TRBD2 identical over 11 bases. This clonotype was obtained from a man in his sixties who had recovered from COVID-19. Sequencing was carried out using PBMCs or T cells enriched from blood (not recorded which). CDR3 amino acids: CASSQDLAGGRTDTQYF. CDR3 DNA: TGCGCCAGCAGCCAAGATCTAGCGGGGGGCCGCACAGATACGCAGTATTTT.